This is a list of T cell receptor beta chains from one sample in a study of regulatory T cells in long-lasting Graves disease. In TCRdb, the multiplex PCR reads were re-called with MiXCR into one record per CDR3 protein. The table includes about 460,000 distinct CDR3 sequences, 14% detected once. Another study also made use of these data, one on T cells in Graves' hyperthyroidism and ophthalmopathy.

Source: peripheral blood mononuclear cells (PBMCs), taken at new diagnosis, from a patient treated with antithyroid drugs. Source of these receptors: a woman between 50 and 59 years old with Graves disease. Each CDR3 is given with its conserved first and last residue. Fields, in order: J gene, D gene, V gene, clone size, CDR3 protein, CDR3 DNA. D genes are given only for firm matches. Only part of the rows carry a size: once, few, many, or a class if the clone is expanded.

TRBJ2-1 | TRBD2 | TRBV27 | NA | CASSQTSGSGNEQFF | TGTGCCAGCAGTCAGACTAGCGGGAGTGGCAATGAGCAGTTCTTC
TRBJ1-2 | NA | TRBV29-1 | many | CSVRLEGGGYTF | TGCAGCGTTCGGCTGGAAGGCGGCGGCTACACCTTC
TRBJ2-1 | NA | TRBV27 | many | CASSSQERFEQFF | TGTGCCAGCAGTTCCCAGGAGAGGTTTGAGCAGTTCTTC
TRBJ2-1 | TRBD1 | TRBV19 | many | CASWGTGRNEQFF | TGTGCCAGCTGGGGGACAGGGCGCAATGAGCAGTTCTTC
TRBJ2-2 | TRBD2 | TRBV4-2 | once | CASSQVAGENTGELFF | TGTGCCAGCAGCCAAGTTGCGGGGGAAAACACCGGGGAGCTGTTTTTT
TRBJ1-2 | TRBD1 | TRBV28 | many | CASWGRGQGGGYTF | TGTGCCAGCTGGGGCAGGGGGCAAGGGGGGGGCTACACCTTC
TRBJ2-2 | TRBD1 | TRBV6-1 | many | CASSEAGGTGELFF | TGTGCCAGCAGTGAGGCAGGGGGCACCGGGGAGCTGTTTTTT
TRBJ1-6 | TRBD1 | TRBV10-3 | many | CAISGTANSPLHF | TGTGCCATCAGCGGGACAGCCAATTCACCCCTCCACTTT
TRBJ2-1 | TRBD2 | TRBV28 | many | CASTSGRGNEQFF | TGTGCCAGCACTAGCGGGAGAGGCAATGAGCAGTTCTTC
TRBJ2-3 | NA | TRBV10-3 | many | CAISYSASTDTQYF | TGTGCCATCAGTTACTCGGCGAGCACAGATACGCAGTATTTT
TRBJ1-6 | NA | TRBV6-5 | NA | CASSYSGYSYNSPLHF | TGTGCCAGCAGTTACTCGGGGTACTCCTATAATTCACCCCTCCACTTT
TRBJ2-3 | NA | TRBV7-2 | many | CASSPSLASATDTQYF | TGTGCCAGCAGCCCATCGCTAGCGTCTGCGACAGATACGCAGTATTTT
TRBJ1-2 | TRBD1 | TRBV29-1 | NA | CSVDGDRGLYGYTF | TGCAGCGTTGACGGGGACAGGGGGCTCTATGGCTACACCTTC
TRBJ2-3 | NA | TRBV6-5 | NA | CASSYMRSSTDTQYF | TGTGCCAGCAGTTATATGCGCTCTAGCACAGATACGCAGTATTTT
TRBJ2-6 | NA | TRBV7-2 | NA | CASSPPVSSGANVLTF | TGTGCCAGCAGCCCCCCTGTGAGCTCTGGGGCCAACGTCCTGACTTTC
TRBJ2-1 | NA | TRBV6-1 | NA | CASSNHLSAYNEQFF | TGTGCCAGCAGTAATCATTTGAGTGCCTACAATGAGCAGTTCTTC
TRBJ2-1 | TRBD2 | TRBV18 | many | CASSRGGDHSYNEQFF | TGTGCCAGCTCACGCGGGGGGGATCACTCCTACAATGAGCAGTTCTTC